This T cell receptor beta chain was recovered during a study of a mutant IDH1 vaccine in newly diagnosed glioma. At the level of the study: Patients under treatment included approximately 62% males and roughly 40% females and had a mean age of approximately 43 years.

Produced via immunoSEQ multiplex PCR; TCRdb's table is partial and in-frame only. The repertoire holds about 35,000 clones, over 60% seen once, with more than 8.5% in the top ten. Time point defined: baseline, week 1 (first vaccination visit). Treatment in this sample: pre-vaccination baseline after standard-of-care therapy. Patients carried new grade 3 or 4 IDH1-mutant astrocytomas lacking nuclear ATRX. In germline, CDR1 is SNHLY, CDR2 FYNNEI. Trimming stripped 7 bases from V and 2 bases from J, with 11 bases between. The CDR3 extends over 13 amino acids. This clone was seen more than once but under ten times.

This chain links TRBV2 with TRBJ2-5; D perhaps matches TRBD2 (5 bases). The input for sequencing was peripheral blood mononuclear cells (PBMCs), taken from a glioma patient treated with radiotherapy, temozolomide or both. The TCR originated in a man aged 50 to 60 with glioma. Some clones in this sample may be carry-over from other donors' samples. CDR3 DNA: TGTGCCAGCACCTACACTAGACAAGAGACCCAGTACTTC. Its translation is CASTYTRQETQYF.